The rows below give T cell receptor beta chains drawn from one sample of a study of memory CD4+ T cells and cytomegalovirus serostatus. The protocol was immunoSEQ multiplex PCR, while the TCRdb copy is restricted to in-frame clones and leaves out a portion. The sample records over 65,000 clones, 80% being singletons. The specimen was memory CD4+ T cells from blood. These receptors all come from an adult in good health and CMV-seronegative. Each CDR3 is given with its conserved first and last residue. Each record gives: D gene, J gene, clone size, V gene, CDR3 protein, CDR3 DNA. The D gene is left open where the match is weak. Clone size is stated in some rows and not others, as once, few, many or a class when expanded.

D: .; J: TRBJ1-1; size: .; V: TRBV19; CDR3: CASTLSGRNTEAFF; DNA: TGTGCCAGTACATTGTCGGGGAGGAACACTGAAGCTTTCTTT
D: TRBD2; J: TRBJ2-7; size: .; V: TRBV11-3; CDR3: CASSPSGAYEQYF; DNA: TGTGCCAGCAGCCCGAGCGGGGCCTACGAGCAGTACTTC
D: TRBD1; J: TRBJ2-7; size: once; V: TRBV7-3; CDR3: CASSWQGAAAYEQYF; DNA: TGTGCCAGCAGCTGGCAGGGGGCAGCCGCCTACGAGCAGTACTTC
D: .; J: TRBJ2-3; size: .; V: TRBV5-1; CDR3: CASSLAPGVTDTQYF; DNA: TGCGCCAGCAGCTTGGCGCCGGGGGTCACAGATACGCAGTATTTT
D: TRBD1; J: TRBJ1-3; size: .; V: TRBV28; CDR3: CASEDREGNTIYF; DNA: TGTGCCAGCGAGGACAGGGAGGGAAACACCATATATTTT
D: .; J: TRBJ1-1; size: .; V: TRBV19; CDR3: CASSKTWNTEAFF; DNA: TGTGCCAGTAGTAAGACCTGGAACACTGAAGCTTTCTTT
D: TRBD1; J: TRBJ2-6; size: .; V: TRBV5-6; CDR3: CASSLVKGAIGANVLTF; DNA: TGTGCCAGCAGCTTGGTGAAGGGGGCTATTGGGGCCAACGTCCTGACTTTC
D: .; J: TRBJ1-4; size: .; V: TRBV6-1; CDR3: CASRARLTNEKLFF; DNA: TGTGCCAGCAGAGCGCGGCTAACTAATGAAAAACTGTTTTTT
D: .; J: TRBJ1-4; size: .; V: TRBV28; CDR3: CASSLYNEKLFF; DNA: TGTGCCAGCAGCCTGTATAATGAAAAACTGTTTTTT
D: TRBD1; J: TRBJ2-7; size: .; V: TRBV18; CDR3: CASSLLGTGGDEQYF; DNA: TGTGCCAGCTCACTTCTCGGGACAGGGGGCGACGAGCAGTACTTC
D: .; J: TRBJ1-2; size: .; V: TRBV5-6; CDR3: CASSLGRNYYGYTF; DNA: TGTGCCAGCAGCTTGGGGCGGAACTACTATGGCTACACCTTC
D: TRBD2; J: TRBJ2-3; size: .; V: TRBV7-3; CDR3: CASSSGRGRGDTQYF; DNA: TGTGCCAGCAGCTCCGGGAGGGGCCGAGGAGATACGCAGTATTTT
D: TRBD1; J: TRBJ2-7; size: .; V: TRBV2; CDR3: CASSDVWTGQWSNPF; DNA: TGTGCCAGCAGTGATGTATGGACAGGCCAATGGAGTAACCCCTTC